This passage covers 32 T cell receptor beta chains from one sample sequenced in a study of T cell changes during pregnancy in multiple sclerosis. Profiled with immunoSEQ multiplex PCR; TCRdb holds only in-frame clones, not every one. The data show roughly 40,000 clones, roughly 92% seen once. The sequencing here drew on CD4+ T cells from peripheral blood mononuclear cells, taken before pregnancy. Receptors originate from a female donor with multiple sclerosis, enrolled in a pregnancy study.

The chain joins TRBV19 to TRBJ2-1, with 9 bases aligning to TRBD2. CDR3 length equals 16 residues. Germline values: CDR1 LNHDA, CDR2 SQIVND (reference sequence). J gave up 4 bases and V 2 bases, and 6 bases lay outside the gene matches. The CDR3 sequence: CASSIMSGRSYNEQFF. CDR3 nucleotides: TGTGCCAGTAGTATAATGAGCGGGAGGTCTTACAATGAGCAGTTCTTC.

The chain carries TRBV7-6 and TRBJ2-3; TRBD1 agrees at 9 bases. J gave up 7 bases and V 5 bases, and 16 bases lay outside the gene matches. This CDR3 has 17 amino acids. The germline V gene encodes CDR1 SGHVS and CDR2 FNYEAQ. The CDR3 DNA follows: TGTGCCAGCAGCACAAAACCGGGACAGGGAAACGGGAATACGCAGTATTTT. Encoded protein: CASSTKPGQGNGNTQYF.

V gene TRBV2 combines with J gene TRBJ2-2, with 8 bases lining up with TRBD1. The CDR3 has 14 residues. Trimming took 7 bases from V and 4 from J; bases not matched to a gene: 5. Germline values: CDR1 SNHLY, CDR2 FYNNEI. The CDR3 loop is CASNRDRITGELFF. The CDR3 DNA reads TGTGCCAGCAACCGGGACAGGATCACCGGGGAGCTGTTTTTT.

V and J are TRBV11-2 and TRBJ2-2; 7 bases map to TRBD1. This CDR3 region has 16 residues. The trim removed 5 bases at V and 0 bases at J, leaving 6 bases unmatched. CDR1 is SGHAT, CDR2 FQNNGV, per germline. CDR3 nucleotide sequence: TGTGCCAGCAGCAAGGGACAGAGCGCGAACACCGGGGAGCTGTTTTTT. Translation gives CASSKGQSANTGELFF.

The chain uses TRBV5-6 and TRBJ2-7, with D perhaps TRBD2 (5 bases). Deletions cut 4 bases from V and 3 bases from J, with 17 bases between. The germline gives CDR1 SGHDT, CDR2 YYEEEE. CDR3 length: 15 amino acids. The CDR3 loop reads CASSQALRVGYEQYF. The CDR3 coding sequence is TGTGCCAGCAGCCAGGCTTTGAGGGTCGGCTACGAGCAGTACTTC.

This clone was recorded only once. The chain carries TRBV7-2 and TRBJ2-1; TRBD2 matches 15 bases. There are 15 residues in the CDR3. The trim removed 4 bases at V and 10 bases at J, leaving 5 bases unmatched. Germline V CDR1 and CDR2: SGHTA, FQGNSA. CDR3 bases: TGTGCCAGCAGCTCTCTAGGGACTAGCGGGAGGGAGCAGTTCTTC. The encoded protein is CASSSLGTSGREQFF.

The chain joins TRBV6-1 to TRBJ2-5; D call uncertain. The end of the DNA aligns better with TRBJ2-7, so the J call may be wrong. The CDR3 is 13 amino acids. The germline CDR1 and CDR2 sequences are MNHNS and SASEGT. Here the CDR3 DNA reads TGTGCCAGCAGTGTCGAACAGTCCTACGAGCAGTACTTC. It yields the protein CASSVEQSYEQYF.

The J gene is TRBJ1-1, the V gene TRBV2; 9 nucleotides line up with TRBD1. V lost 3 bases, J lost 1 base, and 3 bases stayed unmatched. Germline values: CDR1 SNHLY, CDR2 FYNNEI. There are 15 residues in the CDR3. CDR3 in DNA: TGTGCCAGCAGTGATGCGGGACAGGGGAACACTGAAGCTTTCTTT. It is translated as CASSDAGQGNTEAFF.

The chain recombines TRBV28 with TRBJ2-5; tentatively, D is TRBD1 (5 bases). The V gene's germline CDR1 is MDHEN and CDR2 SYDVKM. The V and J ends lost 3 bases and 4 bases respectively, with 15 bases between them. The CDR3 sequence is 15 residues long. In DNA form, the CDR3 reads TGTGCCAGCAGTTTTACAGGAAGGGTTGGAGAGACCCAGTACTTC. Translation: CASSFTGRVGETQYF.

Only a few counts were recorded for this clone. The chain carries TRBV5-1 and TRBJ2-2, with D maybe TRBD1 (6 bases). The germline V gene has CDR1 SGHRS and CDR2 YFSETQ. Trimming removed 0 bases at V and 0 bases at J, with 9 bases between. The CDR3 has 16 amino acids. Here the CDR3 reads CASSLGQASNTGELFF. The CDR3 nucleotides are TGCGCCAGCAGCTTGGGACAGGCCTCGAACACCGGGGAGCTGTTTTTT. Full variable domain (remainder filled in from reference TRBV5-1 and TRBJ2-2): KAGVTQTPRYLIKTRGQQVTLSCSPISGHRSVSWYQQTPGQGLQFLFEYFSETQRNKGNFPGRFSGRQFSNSRSEMNVSTLELGDSALYLCASSLGQASNTGELFFGEGSRLTVL.

The CDR3: CASSIRITGAYGYTF. As DNA, the CDR3 is TGTGCCAGCAGCATCCGTATTACAGGCGCCTATGGCTACACCTTC. The chain is built from TRBV7-6 and TRBJ1-2, with D possibly being TRBD1 (5 bases). The CDR3 consists of 15 residues. V dropped 5 bases and J dropped 4 bases, with 17 bases sitting between them. Germline V lookup: CDR1 SGHVS, CDR2 FNYEAQ. Looking up the rest from reference TRBV7-6 and TRBJ1-2 gives the full variable domain: GAGVSQSPRYKVTKRGQDVALRCDPISGHVSLYWYRQALGQGPEFLTYFNYEAQQDKSGLPNDRFSAERPEGSISTLTIQRTEQRDSAMYRCASSIRITGAYGYTFGSGTRLTVV.

This clone was seen a handful of times. The rearrangement links TRBV7-9 to TRBJ2-1; no clear D gene. CDR1 and CDR2 from the germline V gene are SEHNR and FQNEAQ (reference sequence). The CDR3 has 12 amino acids. V was trimmed by 1 base and J by 6 bases, leaving 4 bases between them. CDR3 coding DNA: TGTGCCAGCAGCTTAGAGCGCAATGAGCAGTTCTTC. This encodes CASSLERNEQFF. Full variable domain (rest looked up from reference TRBV7-9 and TRBJ2-1): DTGVSQNPRHKITKRGQNVTFRCDPISEHNRLYWYRQTLGQGPEFLTYFQNEAQLEKSRLLSDRFSAERPKGSFSTLEIQRTEQGDSAMYLCASSLERNEQFFGPGTRLTVL.

The chain is built from TRBV9 and TRBJ2-1; D not resolved. The germline CDR1 and CDR2 sequences are SGDLS and YYNGEE. This CDR3 has 16 residues. Trimming removed 4 bases at V and 1 base at J, with 15 bases between. The CDR3 coding sequence is TGTGCCAGCAGCCCCCGTGGGCAGAAGTCCTACAATGAGCAGTTCTTC. Its protein is CASSPRGQKSYNEQFF. Supplemented by reference TRBV9 and TRBJ2-1, the full variable domain reads DSGVTQTPKHLITATGQRVTLRCSPRSGDLSVYWYQQSLDQGLQFLIQYYNGEERAKGNILERFSAQQFPDLHSELNLSSLELGDSALYFCASSPRGQKSYNEQFFGPGTRLTVL.

This chain connects TRBV28 to TRBJ1-2, with 8 bases aligning to TRBD1. Per the germline V gene, CDR1 is MDHEN and CDR2 is SYDVKM. CDR3 length: 15 amino acids. The junction had 12 bases not matched to a gene; V was cut back by 7 bases and J by 5 bases. The DNA for the CDR3 is TGTGCCAGCAAACCGCCGACAGGGGAGGGATATGGCTACACCTTC. This codes for CASKPPTGEGYGYTF.

This chain connects TRBV6-5 to TRBJ1-4; the match to TRBD1 covers 9 bases. Germline V lookup: CDR1 MNHEY, CDR2 SVGAGI. CDR3 length equals 13 residues. With 6 bases clipped from V and 8 bases from J, the junction kept 4 bases outside the gene matches. The CDR3 protein is CASSTGGREKLFF. The CDR3 bases are TGTGCCAGCAGCACAGGGGGCCGCGAAAAACTGTTTTTT.

This rearrangement joins TRBV5-4 to TRBJ2-1, with 7 bases lining up with TRBD2. J was trimmed by 6 bases and V by 1 base; bases with no gene match: 4. Germline CDR1 is SGHNT and CDR2 is YYREEE (reference sequence). This CDR3 has 14 residues. The CDR3 DNA reads as TGTGCCAGCAGCTTGAGCCTAGCGGTCAATGAGCAGTTCTTC. This gives the protein CASSLSLAVNEQFF.

The chain has TRBV28 and TRBJ1-2; D remains unclear. CDR3 length: 13 amino acids. CDR1 and CDR2 from the germline V gene are MDHEN and SYDVKM. V lost 2 bases and J 5 bases, leaving 9 bases between the germline ends. The CDR3 bases are TGTGCCAGCAGTTTAGGCAGGTTTTATGGCTACACCTTC. This sequence encodes CASSLGRFYGYTF.

This chain links TRBV6-1 with TRBJ1-1, with TRBD1 matching over 7 bases. Germline V gene sequence: CDR1 MNHNS, CDR2 SASEGT. CDR3 length equals 17 residues. V gave up 4 bases and J gave up 1 base; unmatched junction bases: 12. As DNA, the CDR3 is TGTGCCAGCAGTGTTCGACAGGGAGTGGCACAGAACACTGAAGCTTTCTTT. Translation gives CASSVRQGVAQNTEAFF.

The V gene is TRBV28, the J gene TRBJ2-5; TRBD1 matches 7 bases. V shed 5 bases and J 4 bases; nucleotides not matched to a gene: 4. The CDR3 extends over 13 amino acids. CDR1 is MDHEN, CDR2 SYDVKM, per germline. The CDR3 DNA sequence: TGTGCCAGCAGTCAGGGGGTTCGAGAGACCCAGTACTTC. It encodes CASSQGVRETQYF.

The rearrangement links TRBV9 to TRBJ2-1; D possibly corresponds to TRBD2 (6 bases). Trimming left V 0 bases short and J 8 bases short, with 12 bases between. This CDR3 is 14 amino acids long. CDR1 and CDR2 (germline): SGDLS, YYNGEE. The CDR3 region has the DNA TGTGCCAGCAGCGTAGGGCTACGCGGGGATGAGCAGTTCTTC. Amino acids: CASSVGLRGDEQFF. Full variable domain (rest looked up from reference TRBV9 and TRBJ2-1): DSGVTQTPKHLITATGQRVTLRCSPRSGDLSVYWYQQSLDQGLQFLIQYYNGEERAKGNILERFSAQQFPDLHSELNLSSLELGDSALYFCASSVGLRGDEQFFGPGTRLTVL.

The chain has TRBV2 and TRBJ1-6; 7 bases fit TRBD1. V lost 7 bases, J lost 7 bases, and 4 bases stayed unmatched. The CDR3 consists of 13 residues. From germline, CDR1 is SNHLY and CDR2 FYNNEI. Here the CDR3 reads CASKDRVNSPLHF. For the CDR3, the DNA is TGTGCCAGCAAAGACAGGGTCAATTCACCCCTCCACTTT.

The V and J genes are TRBV13 and TRBJ2-3, with 7 bases lining up with TRBD2. In germline, CDR1 is PRHDT, CDR2 FYEKMQ (reference sequence). V shed 5 bases and J 2 bases; nucleotides not matched to a gene: 4. The CDR3 sequence is 14 residues long. Written as DNA, the CDR3 is TGTGCCAGCAGCGCCGCGGGAGTCACAGATACGCAGTATTTT. It is translated as CASSAAGVTDTQYF.

The chain has TRBV5-1 and TRBJ2-7; 8 positions agree with TRBD1. This CDR3 comprises 16 residues. CDR1 and CDR2 from the germline V gene are SGHRS and YFSETQ. V was clipped by 0 bases and J by 2 bases; unmatched bases: 7. The CDR3 DNA follows: TGCGCCAGCAGCTTGGCCAAGGGACAGGCCGCCTACGAGCAGTACTTC. It specifies CASSLAKGQAAYEQYF.

This clone was detected once. This rearrangement joins TRBV19 to TRBJ2-4, with D perhaps TRBD1 (6 bases). Germline CDR1 reads LNHDA; CDR2 reads SQIVND (reference sequence). The CDR3 contains 15 residues. V shed 3 bases and J shed 0 bases, with 9 bases lying between them. CDR3 sequence: CASSIRQVAKNIQYF. CDR3 nucleotides: TGTGCCAGTAGTATCCGACAGGTAGCCAAAAACATTCAGTACTTC.

The chain combines TRBV11-2 with TRBJ1-1; 7 bases are shared with TRBD1. This CDR3 comprises 15 residues. Germline V gene lookup returns CDR1 SGHAT and CDR2 FQNNGV. J was trimmed by 7 bases and V by 3 bases; bases with no gene match: 11. DNA of the CDR3: TGTGCCAGCAGCTTCACCTCGACAGGGACGAGTGAAGCTTTCTTT. Translating gives CASSFTSTGTSEAFF. The variable domain in full, with the rest retrieved from reference TRBV11-2 and TRBJ1-1, is EAGVAQSPRYKIIEKRQSVAFWCNPISGHATLYWYQQILGQGPKLLIQFQNNGVVDDSQLPKDRFSAERLKGVDSTLKIQPAKLEDSAVYLCASSFTSTGTSEAFFGQGTRLTVV.

The DNA of the CDR3 is TGTGCCAGCAGCTTAGAGAGCACCAATACGCAGTATTTT. This gives the protein CASSLESTNTQYF. V is TRBV7-8 and J is TRBJ2-3; no reliable D call. CDR1 and CDR2 from the germline V gene are SGHVS and FQNEAQ. The CDR3 extends over 13 amino acids. V was clipped by 1 base and J by 7 bases, with 9 bases between them.

The V gene is TRBV11-2, the J gene TRBJ1-1, with TRBD1 identical over 7 bases. The CDR3 totals 14 residues. The J segment lost 2 bases and the V segment lost 5 bases, leaving 5 bases of the junction unmatched. Looked up from germline, CDR1 is SGHAT and CDR2 is FQNNGV. CDR3 coding DNA: TGTGCCAGCAGCAAAGACAGGGTTAACACTGAAGCTTTCTTT. Translation gives CASSKDRVNTEAFF.

The count of this clone is one. The chain joins TRBV28 to TRBJ2-1; 7 bases map to TRBD1. The CDR3 length is 14 residues. The germline V gene has CDR1 MDHEN and CDR2 SYDVKM. The trim removed 5 bases at V and 8 bases at J, leaving 9 bases unmatched. The CDR3 loop reads CASSLPSTGDEQFF. DNA for the CDR3: TGTGCCAGCAGTCTACCGTCCACAGGGGATGAGCAGTTCTTC.

V and J are TRBV6-6 and TRBJ1-2; D unclear. This CDR3 region has 14 residues. Germline values: CDR1 MNHNY, CDR2 SVGAGI (reference sequence). The V gene lost 2 bases and the J gene lost 2 bases, with 9 bases spanning the gap. The CDR3 DNA reads TGTGCCAGCAGTTACGTCCCCACAAACTATGGCTACACCTTC. This translates into CASSYVPTNYGYTF.

The table lists this clone with a count of one. The chain joins TRBV15 to TRBJ2-7; D possibly corresponds to TRBD1 (5 bases). CDR1 is LNHNV, CDR2 YYDKDF, per germline (reference sequence). The length of the CDR3 is 16 residues. V lost 5 bases, J lost 0 bases, and 17 bases lay in between. The CDR3 region is CATSPKAQASSYEQYF. The DNA for the CDR3 is TGTGCCACCAGCCCGAAGGCACAGGCAAGCTCCTACGAGCAGTACTTC.

The rearrangement links TRBV6-6 to TRBJ2-1; D perhaps matches TRBD2 (5 bases). Trimming removed 0 bases at V and 0 bases at J, with 9 bases between. Germline lookup yields CDR1 MNHNY and CDR2 SVGAGI (reference sequence). The CDR3 contains 16 residues. The CDR3 nucleotides read TGTGCCAGCAGTTACTCGGGTGGGAGCTCCTACAATGAGCAGTTCTTC. It specifies CASSYSGGSSYNEQFF.

This chain links TRBV1 with TRBJ2-3; the table assigns TRBD2, which was not confirmed against the DNA. TRBV1 is classified as a pseudogene. This CDR3 is 16 amino acids long. The CDR3 DNA follows: TGCACCAGCAGCCAAGACGGACTAGCGGGAGGAGGTACGCAGTATTTT. Amino acids: CTSSQDGLAGGGTQYF.